This TCR beta chain is drawn from a study of shared clonotypes between healthy human individuals. Overall study: Plates per donor: three CD4 naive, three CD4 memory, two CD8 naive, one CD8 memory.

The study's findings and limits: Among four donors, approximately 4.6% of naive CD4 clonotypes were found in common.

CDR1 MGHRA and CDR2 YSYEKL come from the germline V gene. The V gene lost 0 bases and the J gene lost 6 bases, with 14 bases spanning the gap. This CDR3 has 15 amino acids. Note on this clone: Its matching antigen is unknown.

Naive CD8 populations comprised CD45RO-negative cells positively selected for CCR7, excluding terminally differentiated effector memory CD45RA+ cells. Donors were healthy HIV-negative adults without recent acute infections or vaccinations. The protocol was immunoSEQ multiplex PCR, while the TCRdb copy is restricted to in-frame clones and leaves out a portion. This sample yields about 550,000 clones, of which less than 97% are seen a single time; 0.11% belongs to the top ten. This TCR was sampled from a woman younger than 45 in good health. Material: naive CD8+ T cells sorted from blood. V usage is TRBV4-1 and J usage is TRBJ1-2; no clear D gene. The CDR3 coding sequence is TGCGCCAGCAGCCAAGAACTCGTCTCAAGGAATGGCTACACCTTC. Translated: CASSQELVSRNGYTF.